Shown below are 29 T cell receptor beta chains from a single sample sequenced in a study of blood T cell repertoires in COVID-19. Sequenced by immunoSEQ multiplex PCR; TCRdb stores in-frame clones only, minus some. The sample has about 36,000 clones, about 88% seen once. The source material was peripheral blood. These receptors originate from a human donor in a cohort sampled during active COVID-19.

V is TRBV25-1 and J is TRBJ1-1; TRBD1 might be the D (5 bases). Trimming took 3 bases from V and 1 from J, leaving 15 bases between them. The length of the CDR3 is 16 residues. CDR1 is MGHDK and CDR2 is SYGVNS in the germline V gene. CDR3 coding DNA: TGTGCCAGCAGTGAGACCCTCCCGCAGGGGAACACTGAAGCTTTCTTT. Protein: CASSETLPQGNTEAFF.

V usage is TRBV11-2 and J usage is TRBJ2-5, with a possible D match to TRBD1 (5 bases). The V gene lost 1 base and the J gene lost 5 bases, with 20 bases spanning the gap. Germline V CDR1 and CDR2: SGHAT, FQNNGV. The CDR3 runs to 17 residues. The CDR3 bases are TGTGCCAGCAGCTTAGGGGTCCAGGTAGGGGCGTCGGAGACCCAGTACTTC. Translated, it gives CASSLGVQVGASETQYF.

V and J are TRBV10-3 and TRBJ2-3; TRBD2 agrees at 11 bases. With 6 bases clipped from V and 3 bases from J, the junction kept 5 bases outside the gene matches. This CDR3 is 15 amino acids long. CDR1 is ENHRY and CDR2 is SYGVKD in the germline V gene. DNA of the CDR3: TGTGCCATCAGGGCCCTAGCGGGGGGTACAGATACGCAGTATTTT. Translating it yields CAIRALAGGTDTQYF.

The chain employs TRBV3-1 (or the pseudogene TRBV3-2) and TRBJ2-5, with D tentatively TRBD2 (5 bases). The CDR3 extends over 17 amino acids. Trimming removed 10 bases at V and 5 bases at J, with 29 bases between. Germline V gene lookup returns CDR1 LGHDT and CDR2 YNNKEL (reference sequence). CDR3 nucleotides: TGTGCCACCACGGAGGTCAGACAACCTAGATACCCGGAGACCCAGTACTTC. Translating it yields CATTEVRQPRYPETQYF.

The gene calls are TRBV4-1 and TRBJ2-3; D is undetermined. Trimming took off 0 bases at V and 3 bases at J, with 7 bases between the two ends. Germline-derived CDR1 and CDR2 are MGHRA and YSYEKL. CDR3 length: 14 residues. The CDR3 coding sequence is TGCGCCAGCAGCCAAGAATGGCGGACAGATACGCAGTATTTT. Encoded protein: CASSQEWRTDTQYF.

This chain uses TRBV27 with TRBJ2-7, with 11 bases fitting TRBD2. Trimming at V came to 4 bases and at J to 2 bases, leaving 4 bases not matched to a gene. The CDR3 is 15 residues long. From germline, CDR1 is MNHEY and CDR2 SMNVEV (reference sequence). As DNA, the CDR3 is TGTGCCAGCAGTTCCCGTAGCGGGGGGGCCTACGAGCAGTACTTC. As protein: CASSSRSGGAYEQYF.

This chain uses TRBV7-9 with TRBJ2-5; 8 bases agree with TRBD1. Germline V lookup: CDR1 SEHNR, CDR2 FQNEAQ (reference sequence). The CDR3 runs to 17 residues. The V gene end was trimmed by 5 bases and the J gene end by 4 bases; junction bases not matched to a gene: 15. In nucleotides, the CDR3 is TGTGCCAGCAGCCCCCGACTCCCCACAGGGGGAGGAGAGACCCAGTACTTC. This gives the protein CASSPRLPTGGGETQYF.

The chain is built from TRBV28 and TRBJ1-2; D not resolved. The germline V gene has CDR1 MDHEN and CDR2 SYDVKM. CDR3 size: 13 residues. Trimming removed 2 bases at V and 8 bases at J, with 12 bases between. This chain's CDR3 is CASSLGLIQGYTF. The CDR3 coding sequence is TGTGCCAGCAGTTTAGGGCTAATCCAAGGCTACACCTTC.

The chain is built from TRBV6-1 and TRBJ2-3; TRBD1 matches at 10 bases. The V gene's germline CDR1 is MNHNS and CDR2 SASEGT. Trimming took 1 base from V and 9 from J; bases not matched to a gene: 7. CDR3 length equals 15 residues. Here the CDR3 reads CASSEVTGGLMTQYF. The CDR3 nucleotides are TGTGCCAGCAGTGAAGTGACAGGGGGCTTGATGACGCAGTATTTT.

The rearrangement links TRBV7-9 to TRBJ1-2; 7 positions agree with TRBD1. After removal of 7 bases from V and 4 bases from J, the junction contained 9 bases not matched to a gene. This CDR3 spans 14 amino acids. Germline lookup yields CDR1 SEHNR and CDR2 FQNEAQ (reference sequence). The CDR3 reads CASTVDRASYGYTF. For the CDR3, the DNA is TGTGCCAGCACCGTTGACAGGGCGAGCTATGGCTACACCTTC.

The rearrangement links TRBV2 to TRBJ1-1, with D perhaps matching TRBD1 (5 bases). From germline, CDR1 is SNHLY and CDR2 FYNNEI. V gave up 6 bases and J gave up 0 bases, with 11 bases separating them. The length of the CDR3 is 14 residues. In DNA, the CDR3 is TGTGCCAGCAGAAGCGGGACTGTGAACACTGAAGCTTTCTTT. This translates into CASRSGTVNTEAFF. Based on the CDR3 plus reference TRBV2 and TRBJ1-1, the full variable domain is EPEVTQTPSHQVTQMGQEVILRCVPISNHLYFYWYRQILGQKVEFLVSFYNNEISEKSEIFDDQFSVERPDGSNFTLKIRSTKLEDSAMYFCASRSGTVNTEAFFGQGTRLTVV.

The V and J genes are TRBV5-1 and TRBJ1-1, with 12 nucleotides matching TRBD1. The CDR3 consists of 14 residues. In germline, CDR1 is SGHRS, CDR2 YFSETQ. Trimming took 4 bases from V and 6 from J; bases not matched to a gene: 4. The DNA of the CDR3 is TGCGCCAGCAGCGACGGGACAGGGGGCCCTGAAGCTTTCTTT. Encoded protein: CASSDGTGGPEAFF.

The chain combines TRBV29-1 with TRBJ2-1; D is undetermined. CDR3 size: 10 residues. V was cut by 6 bases and J by 4 bases, with 4 bases left in between. Germline CDR1 is SQVTM and CDR2 is ANQGSEA. DNA for the CDR3: TGCAGCGTGTTATACAATGAGCAGTTCTTC. Amino acid sequence: CSVLYNEQFF.

The chain employs TRBV2 and TRBJ2-1; 8 bases match TRBD2. The V gene's germline CDR1 is SNHLY and CDR2 FYNNEI. This CDR3 region has 15 residues. V shed 8 bases and J 0 bases; nucleotides not matched to a gene: 6. The CDR3 region is CASRERGSSYNEQFF. The CDR3 coding sequence is TGTGCCAGCCGGGAGCGGGGGAGCTCCTACAATGAGCAGTTCTTC.

The CDR3 bases are TGTGCCAGCAGCCCCTCTTACGAGAGCTCCTACGAGCAGTACTTC. Protein: CASSPSYESSYEQYF. The V gene is TRBV9, the J gene TRBJ2-7, with D hard to call. V lost 4 bases and J 0 bases, leaving 14 bases between the germline ends. Germline CDR1 is SGDLS and CDR2 is YYNGEE. This CDR3 has 15 amino acids. Full variable domain (remainder filled in from reference TRBV9 and TRBJ2-7): DSGVTQTPKHLITATGQRVTLRCSPRSGDLSVYWYQQSLDQGLQFLIQYYNGEERAKGNILERFSAQQFPDLHSELNLSSLELGDSALYFCASSPSYESSYEQYFGPGTRLTVT.

The chain uses TRBV9 and TRBJ2-2, with D possibly TRBD2 on 5 matching bases. Germline CDR1 is SGDLS and CDR2 is YYNGEE. Trimming shortened V by 0 bases and J by 3 bases, and 9 bases separated the two germline ends. The CDR3 has 15 amino acids. The CDR3 sequence: CASSVERDYTGELFF. CDR3 in DNA: TGTGCCAGCAGCGTAGAACGGGATTACACCGGGGAGCTGTTTTTT. The full variable domain, completed using reference TRBV9 and TRBJ2-2, is DSGVTQTPKHLITATGQRVTLRCSPRSGDLSVYWYQQSLDQGLQFLIQYYNGEERAKGNILERFSAQQFPDLHSELNLSSLELGDSALYFCASSVERDYTGELFFGEGSRLTVL.

The chain recombines TRBV2 with TRBJ1-4; D may be TRBD1 (5 bases). V lost 6 bases and J 8 bases, leaving 16 bases between the germline ends. This CDR3 has 14 residues. CDR1 and CDR2 from the germline V gene are SNHLY and FYNNEI. The CDR3 region has the DNA TGTGCCAGCAGCTCCACAGGACTAGGGGAAAAACTGTTTTTT. Encoded protein: CASSSTGLGEKLFF.

The V and J genes are TRBV5-4 and TRBJ2-1, with D uncertain. The germline gives CDR1 SGHNT, CDR2 YYREEE (reference sequence). Trimming removed 4 bases at V and 6 bases at J, with 17 bases between. This CDR3 has 15 amino acids. CDR3 sequence reads: CASSPPGSLFNEQFF. The DNA for the CDR3 is TGTGCCAGCAGCCCCCCCGGGTCTTTATTCAATGAGCAGTTCTTC.

V is TRBV9 and J is TRBJ1-2, with 7 bases lining up with TRBD1. Germline assignment: CDR1 SGDLS and CDR2 YYNGEE. V lost 3 bases, J lost 4 bases, and 6 bases stayed unmatched. CDR3 length: 14 amino acids. DNA for the CDR3: TGTGCCAGCAGCGCTATGACAGGGACCTATGGCTACACCTTC. It encodes CASSAMTGTYGYTF. The entire variable domain, with the rest obtained from reference TRBV9 and TRBJ1-2, is as follows: DSGVTQTPKHLITATGQRVTLRCSPRSGDLSVYWYQQSLDQGLQFLIQYYNGEERAKGNILERFSAQQFPDLHSELNLSSLELGDSALYFCASSAMTGTYGYTFGSGTRLTVV.

The chain couples TRBV3-1 (or the pseudogene TRBV3-2) to TRBJ2-5; 7 bases line up with TRBD2. The V gene's germline CDR1 is LGHDT and CDR2 YNNKEL (reference sequence). CDR3 length: 14 residues. Losses at the gene ends were 4 bases for V and 5 bases for J; bases not matched to a gene: 7. The CDR3 loop is CASSPAGRPETQYF. The CDR3 DNA follows: TGTGCCAGCAGCCCAGCGGGGCGTCCCGAGACCCAGTACTTC.

The chain has TRBV7-3 and TRBJ1-1; D may be TRBD1 (6 bases). Germline V lookup: CDR1 SGHTA, CDR2 FQGTGA. V shed 4 bases and J shed 10 bases, with 16 bases lying between them. This CDR3 is 13 amino acids long. This CDR3 is CASSSQTGTTAFF. CDR3 in DNA: TGTGCCAGCAGCTCCCAGACCGGGACAACAGCTTTCTTT. The full variable domain, rest sourced from reference TRBV7-3 and TRBJ1-1, is GAGVSQTPSNKVTEKGKYVELRCDPISGHTALYWYRQSLGQGPEFLIYFQGTGAADDSGLPNDRFFAVRPEGSVSTLKIQRTERGDSAVYLCASSSQTGTTAFFGQGTRLTVV.

The sample holds one count of this clone. The chain is built from TRBV5-4 and TRBJ1-2; TRBD1 aligns across 8 bases. The CDR3 runs 16 residues. The V and J ends lost 0 bases and 0 bases, in that order; junction bases with no gene match: 4. CDR1 SGHNT and CDR2 YYREEE come from the germline V gene (reference sequence). The CDR3 reads CASSLGGQGPNYGYTF. DNA for the CDR3: TGTGCCAGCAGCTTGGGCGGACAGGGTCCTAACTATGGCTACACCTTC. Drawing the rest from reference TRBV5-4 and TRBJ1-2, the complete variable domain is ETGVTQSPTHLIKTRGQQVTLRCSSQSGHNTVSWYQQALGQGPQFIFQYYREEENGRGNFPPRFSGLQFPNYSSELNVNALELDDSALYLCASSLGGQGPNYGYTFGSGTRLTVV.

The chain is built from TRBV5-4 and TRBJ1-1; perhaps TRBD1 as D (6 bases). V was cut by 0 bases and J by 5 bases, with 8 bases left in between. The CDR3 contains 13 residues. Germline values: CDR1 SGHNT, CDR2 YYREEE (reference sequence). In nucleotides, the CDR3 is TGTGCCAGCAGCTTGGCACAGGGAACTGAAGCTTTCTTT. Translation: CASSLAQGTEAFF.

This chain connects TRBV18 to TRBJ1-4; 9 bases agree with TRBD1. The CDR3 extends over 16 amino acids. V gave up 6 bases and J gave up 4 bases; unmatched junction bases: 9. From germline, CDR1 is KGHSH and CDR2 LQKENI. The CDR3 bases are TGTGCCAGCTCGTCCCGGGACAGGGTCTATAATGAAAAACTGTTTTTT. Translation gives CASSSRDRVYNEKLFF.

The sample holds one count of this clone. The rearrangement joins TRBV19 to TRBJ2-2; 9 nucleotides agree with TRBD2. CDR3 size: 16 residues. Germline CDR1 LNHDA, CDR2 SQIVND (reference sequence). The trim removed 9 bases at V and 6 bases at J, leaving 14 bases unmatched. In DNA, the CDR3 is TGTGCCAGCCTTGCTAGCGGGGCCCACGGTGCCGGGGAGCTGTTTTTT. Amino acid sequence: CASLASGAHGAGELFF.

The V and J genes are TRBV3-1 (or the pseudogene TRBV3-2) and TRBJ2-7; 10 bases agree with TRBD1. The germline CDR1 and CDR2 sequences are LGHDT and YNNKEL (reference sequence). The trim removed 0 bases at V and 6 bases at J, leaving 8 bases unmatched. The CDR3 length is 16 residues. The CDR3 bases are TGTGCCAGCAGCCAAGATATGGGGACAGGGGATTCCGAGCAGTACTTC. Protein: CASSQDMGTGDSEQYF.

The chain links TRBV3-1 (or the pseudogene TRBV3-2) to TRBJ1-3, with D perhaps matching TRBD1 (5 bases). This CDR3 is built from 15 residues. V gave up 0 bases and J gave up 3 bases, with 9 bases separating them. Looked up from germline, CDR1 is LGHDT and CDR2 is YNNKEL (reference sequence). CDR3 sequence (DNA): TGTGCCAGCAGCCAAGACCGAAGGGGTGGAAACACCATATATTTT. This sequence encodes CASSQDRRGGNTIYF.

This clone has more than one count but fewer than ten. V usage is TRBV28 and J usage is TRBJ1-2; D not resolved. This CDR3 comprises 14 residues. Germline V gene sequence: CDR1 MDHEN, CDR2 SYDVKM. V gave up 8 bases and J gave up 12 bases, with 25 bases separating them. CDR3 in amino acids: CASGPPHEGPWNTF. CDR3 nucleotides: TGTGCCAGCGGGCCCCCCCACGAGGGCCCTTGGAACACCTTC.

The chain recombines TRBV5-5 with TRBJ1-2; 8 bases fit TRBD1. V gave up 4 bases and J gave up 3 bases; unmatched junction bases: 11. Germline assignment: CDR1 SGHKS and CDR2 YYEKEE (reference sequence). This CDR3 is 16 amino acids long. The CDR3 sequence: CASSPGQGLTYYGYTF. The CDR3, as DNA: TGTGCCAGCAGCCCAGGACAGGGCCTTACTTACTATGGCTACACCTTC.